The next 32 T cell receptor beta chains were all read from a single sample in a study of OX40 agonist ivuxolimab in advanced cancers. Using immunoSEQ multiplex PCR, the repertoire was profiled, and TCRdb retains in-frame clones only, with some absent. The data hold around 80,000 clones, with about nine tenths observed a single time. Source: CD4+ or CD8+ T cells sorted from blood, taken in a trial of the OX40 agonist ivuxolimab. Receptors originate from an adult with an advanced solid tumor such as melanoma, head and neck, liver or kidney cancer.

The genes are TRBV7-9 and TRBJ2-1, with a weak D call TRBD2 (6 bases). Trimming took 11 bases from V and 3 from J, leaving 14 bases between them. This CDR3 region has 13 residues. From germline, CDR1 is SEHNR and CDR2 FQNEAQ (reference sequence). The CDR3 region has the DNA TGTGCCGGAGGGCCAGAGGGCTACAATGAGCAGTTCTTC. Protein sequence: CAGGPEGYNEQFF.

The genes are TRBV28 and TRBJ1-5; the D is unclear. V lost 8 bases, J lost 10 bases, and 18 bases lay in between. Per the germline V gene, CDR1 is MDHEN and CDR2 is SYDVKM. There are 13 residues in the CDR3. CDR3 sequence reads: CASGGRGGSPQHF. In DNA form, the CDR3 reads TGTGCCAGCGGTGGGAGAGGAGGCTCACCCCAGCATTTT.

The chain couples TRBV5-6 to TRBJ2-7; D is unresolved. Germline V lookup: CDR1 SGHDT, CDR2 YYEEEE. Trimming took off 0 bases at V and 7 bases at J, with 14 bases between the two ends. The CDR3 runs to 14 residues. DNA for the CDR3: TGTGCCAGCAGCTTGGCGGGCCCATGGAGAGAGCAGTACTTC. Translated, it gives CASSLAGPWREQYF.

As DNA, the CDR3 is TGCGCCAGCAGCTTGGCCGACAGGGATGTTTCACCCCTCCACTTT. This gives the protein CASSLADRDVSPLHF. The rearrangement uses TRBV5-1 and TRBJ1-6; 7 bases align to TRBD1. The CDR3 sequence is 15 residues long. Germline V gene sequence: CDR1 SGHRS, CDR2 YFSETQ. J gave up 9 bases and V 0 bases, and 6 bases lay outside the gene matches.

This clone was counted once. V and J are TRBV29-1 and TRBJ1-2; possibly TRBD1 for D (6 bases). The V and J ends lost 6 bases and 8 bases respectively, with 13 bases between them. Germline CDR1 SQVTM, CDR2 ANQGSEA. The CDR3 runs to 11 residues. The CDR3 region is CSVRTATGYTF. CDR3 nucleotides: TGCAGCGTCAGGACAGCGACCGGCTACACCTTC.

The rearrangement joins TRBV27 to TRBJ1-2; weak D call: TRBD1 (6 bases). Deletions cut 3 bases from V and 8 bases from J, with 13 bases between. Germline V gene sequence: CDR1 MNHEY, CDR2 SMNVEV (reference sequence). The CDR3 spans 13 residues. The chain's CDR3 is CASSFTGNHGYTF. The CDR3 DNA is TGTGCCAGCAGTTTCACAGGGAACCACGGCTACACCTTC.

J is TRBJ2-7 and V is TRBV5-1; 9 bases match TRBD1. V lost 0 bases to trimming and J lost 1 base; unmatched junction nucleotides: 14. The CDR3 length is 19 residues. From germline, CDR1 is SGHRS and CDR2 YFSETQ. The CDR3 nucleotides are TGCGCCAGCAGCTTGGGCCCGGGACAGGGAGCCCTAAAATCCTACGAGCAGTACTTC. Its protein is CASSLGPGQGALKSYEQYF.

The table lists this clone with a few counts. The chain is built from TRBV7-2 and TRBJ1-2; a possible D gene is TRBD1 (5 bases). Deletions cut 10 bases from V and 8 bases from J, with 14 bases between. This CDR3 is 11 amino acids long. Germline CDR1 and CDR2: SGHTA and FQGNSA. CDR3 amino acids: CATWGRKGYTF. Here the CDR3 DNA reads TGTGCCACGTGGGGCAGGAAGGGCTACACCTTC.

This clone was seen a single time. The chain uses TRBV2 and TRBJ2-1, with D perhaps matching TRBD2 (6 bases). V lost 4 bases to trimming and J lost 8 bases, with 12 bases between them. Per germline, CDR1 SNHLY and CDR2 FYNNEI. CDR3 length: 13 amino acids. The DNA for the CDR3 is TGTGCCAGCAGTGCCGAGGGAGGCCATGAGCAGTTCTTC. It encodes CASSAEGGHEQFF. The full variable domain, its missing parts supplied by reference TRBV2 and TRBJ2-1, is EPEVTQTPSHQVTQMGQEVILRCVPISNHLYFYWYRQILGQKVEFLVSFYNNEISEKSEIFDDQFSVERPDGSNFTLKIRSTKLEDSAMYFCASSAEGGHEQFFGPGTRLTVL.

V is TRBV28 and J is TRBJ1-2, with D tentatively TRBD1 (6 bases). The length of the CDR3 is 15 residues. From germline, CDR1 is MDHEN and CDR2 SYDVKM. V dropped 6 bases and J dropped 4 bases, with 18 bases sitting between them. In nucleotides, the CDR3 is TGTGCCAGCAGCCCCGGCCAGGGGCGCATCTATGGCTACACCTTC. Its translation is CASSPGQGRIYGYTF.

The V call is TRBV30, the J call TRBJ1-6; TRBD1 is a possible D gene (5 bases). The CDR3 totals 13 residues. The germline V gene has CDR1 GTSNPN and CDR2 SVGIG (reference sequence). The V end was cut by 3 bases, the J end by 7 bases, with 10 bases between. The DNA for the CDR3 is TGTGCCTGGAGCTTGGGGGGAAATTCACCCCTCCACTTT. As protein: CAWSLGGNSPLHF.

The rearrangement joins TRBV6-5 to TRBJ2-7; TRBD1 is a possible D gene (6 bases). Germline values: CDR1 MNHEY, CDR2 SVGAGI. The CDR3 sequence is 16 residues long. The germline V and J ends were trimmed by 1 base and 0 bases, with 13 bases remaining between them. CDR3 sequence reads: CASSYYRTVSSYEQYF. In nucleotides, the CDR3 is TGTGCCAGCAGTTACTACCGGACAGTTAGCTCCTACGAGCAGTACTTC.

In its sample, this clone was seen once. The chain recombines TRBV19 with TRBJ1-2; no firm D call. Per the germline V gene, CDR1 is LNHDA and CDR2 is SQIVND (reference sequence). The CDR3 covers 15 residues. Trimming removed 1 base at V and 3 bases at J, with 12 bases between. Here the CDR3 DNA reads TGTGCCAGTAGTATAGCCCTCCCCCCGGACTATGGCTACACCTTC. As protein: CASSIALPPDYGYTF.

The chain employs TRBV7-3 and TRBJ2-1; tentative D call: TRBD2 (7 bases). Trimming left V 5 bases short and J 13 bases short, with 27 bases between. CDR1 and CDR2 (germline): SGHTA, FQGTGA. This CDR3 has 16 residues. This chain's CDR3 is CASSPAAGAQTRRQFF. DNA for the CDR3: TGTGCCAGCAGCCCGGCGGCGGGGGCCCAAACCCGACGTCAGTTCTTC.

V is TRBV7-3 and J is TRBJ1-6, with a weak D call TRBD1 (5 bases). V lost 8 bases and J 3 bases, leaving 14 bases between the germline ends. CDR1 is SGHTA and CDR2 is FQGTGA in the germline V gene. The length of the CDR3 is 15 residues. CDR3 DNA sequence: TGTGCCAGCTCACCTACGGGGGGCTATAATTCACCCCTCCACTTT. Its translation is CASSPTGGYNSPLHF.

V is TRBV6-1 and J is TRBJ2-7; D not resolved. The CDR3 has 12 residues. Looked up from germline, CDR1 is MNHNS and CDR2 is SASEGT. V was clipped by 4 bases and J by 2 bases, with 6 bases between them. The CDR3 DNA reads as TGTGCCAGCAGTGTCACAGCCTACGAGCAGTACTTC. This encodes CASSVTAYEQYF.

The chain combines TRBV6-1 with TRBJ2-7; 7 bases match TRBD1. Germline trimming cut 8 bases from V and 0 bases from J; bases unmatched to any gene: 10. Per germline, CDR1 MNHNS and CDR2 SASEGT. There are 15 residues in the CDR3. CDR3 in DNA: TGTGCCAGCCTGACCCCGGGACAGCTCTCCTACGAGCAGTACTTC. Its protein is CASLTPGQLSYEQYF.

J is TRBJ2-7 and V is TRBV5-1; 7 positions agree with TRBD1. The CDR3 spans 14 residues. Germline values: CDR1 SGHRS, CDR2 YFSETQ. Trimming at V came to 0 bases and at J to 2 bases, leaving 2 bases not matched to a gene. The CDR3 region is CASSLGGQPYEQYF. Here the CDR3 DNA reads TGCGCCAGCAGCTTGGGGGGACAGCCCTACGAGCAGTACTTC.

The chain has TRBV19 and TRBJ2-1; TRBD1 or TRBD2 may be the D gene (5 bases each). Germline V gene data show CDR1 as LNHDA and CDR2 as SQIVND (reference sequence). Trimming cost V 4 bases and J 6 bases, with 13 bases left between them. The CDR3 contains 14 residues. For the CDR3, the DNA is TGTGCCAGTAGTAGAGGGGAAGTGGGCAATGAGCAGTTCTTC. Its protein is CASSRGEVGNEQFF.

The V and J genes are TRBV21-1 and TRBJ1-1; TRBD1 was called by the table and not checked on the DNA. TRBV21-1 is termed a pseudogene. The CDR3 length is 12 residues. This CDR3 is CASSKADSEAFF. In DNA, the CDR3 is TGTGCCAGCAGCAAAGCTGACAGTGAAGCTTTCTTT.

This chain connects TRBV2 to TRBJ2-3; no firm D call. From germline, CDR1 is SNHLY and CDR2 FYNNEI. The CDR3 covers 12 residues. With 3 bases removed from V and 8 bases from J, the gap between germline ends came to 9 bases. CDR3 bases: TGTGCCAGCAGTGAGGGCGTGGGTACGCAGTATTTT. It encodes CASSEGVGTQYF.

This clone has only a few counts. The CDR3 DNA reads as TGTGCCAGCAGTGAGATGCGGGGCAATCAGCCCCAGCATTTT. It is translated as CASSEMRGNQPQHF. The chain is built from TRBV2 and TRBJ1-5; D unclear. The CDR3 consists of 14 residues. Germline loops: CDR1 SNHLY, CDR2 FYNNEI. With 3 bases removed from V and 2 bases from J, the gap between germline ends came to 8 bases.

This clone was seen only a few times. The V gene is TRBV5-4, the J gene TRBJ2-7; no reliable D call. V gave up 0 bases and J gave up 0 bases, with 7 bases separating them. Germline assignment: CDR1 SGHNT and CDR2 YYREEE (reference sequence). The CDR3 totals 14 residues. CDR3 sequence (DNA): TGTGCCAGCAGCTTGGAGGGTAGCTCCTACGAGCAGTACTTC. Protein sequence: CASSLEGSSYEQYF.

The chain uses TRBV28 and TRBJ2-3; D unresolved. Between the trimmed V and J ends, which lost 3 bases and 2 bases, there was a span of 18 bases. The CDR3 is 17 residues long. Germline assignment: CDR1 MDHEN and CDR2 SYDVKM. In nucleotides, the CDR3 is TGTGCCAGCAGTTTTTCTCCGTCGACTCTCTTCACAGATACGCAGTATTTT. Protein sequence: CASSFSPSTLFTDTQYF.

The V gene is TRBV19, the J gene TRBJ1-5, with D perhaps TRBD1 (5 bases). Germline lookup yields CDR1 LNHDA and CDR2 SQIVND (reference sequence). The CDR3 extends over 13 amino acids. V lost 7 bases and J 9 bases, leaving 16 bases between the germline ends. The CDR3, as DNA: TGTGCCAGTAACAGGAACGAGGAGCGGCCCCAGCATTTT. Translating it yields CASNRNEERPQHF.

V usage is TRBV28 and J usage is TRBJ1-5; possible D gene TRBD1, 6 bases. Germline V CDR1 and CDR2: MDHEN, SYDVKM. The germline V and J ends were trimmed by 8 bases and 4 bases, with 15 bases remaining between them. The CDR3 has 14 residues. CDR3 loop: CASGPGGRNQPQHF. The CDR3, as DNA: TGTGCCAGCGGCCCGGGGGGCCGGAATCAGCCCCAGCATTTT. Filled out from reference TRBV28 and TRBJ1-5, the complete variable domain reads DVKVTQSSRYLVKRTGEKVFLECVQDMDHENMFWYRQDPGLGLRLIYFSYDVKMKEKGDIPEGYSVSREKKERFSLILESASTNQTSMYLCASGPGGRNQPQHFGDGTRLSIL.

The chain is built from TRBV5-1 and TRBJ2-1; D call uncertain. Per the germline V gene, CDR1 is SGHRS and CDR2 is YFSETQ. There are 16 residues in the CDR3. The ends were cut back, 3 bases at V and 5 bases at J, with 18 bases in the middle. This CDR3 reads CASSSAPGKANNEQFF. DNA for the CDR3: TGCGCCAGCAGCTCAGCCCCGGGCAAGGCTAACAATGAGCAGTTCTTC.

This clone was observed a handful of times. The chain couples TRBV28 to TRBJ1-1; D remains unclear. The length of the CDR3 is 11 residues. Germline CDR1 reads MDHEN; CDR2 reads SYDVKM. The germline V and J ends were trimmed by 3 bases and 3 bases, with 2 bases remaining between them. The CDR3: CASSFDTEAFF. Here the CDR3 DNA reads TGTGCCAGCAGTTTCGACACTGAAGCTTTCTTT.

This clone was seen only a few times. The rearrangement uses TRBV9 and TRBJ2-5; no reliable D call. The V end was cut by 0 bases, the J end by 2 bases, with 11 bases between. Germline values: CDR1 SGDLS, CDR2 YYNGEE. CDR3 size: 15 residues. The CDR3 loop reads CASSVGSLGQETQYF. CDR3 DNA: TGTGCCAGCAGCGTAGGATCTTTGGGTCAAGAGACCCAGTACTTC. The whole variable domain, filled in from reference TRBV9 and TRBJ2-5, reads DSGVTQTPKHLITATGQRVTLRCSPRSGDLSVYWYQQSLDQGLQFLIQYYNGEERAKGNILERFSAQQFPDLHSELNLSSLELGDSALYFCASSVGSLGQETQYFGPGTRLLVL.

This rearrangement joins TRBV7-9 to TRBJ2-2; D not certain. V was cut by 1 base and J by 7 bases, with 13 bases left in between. Germline CDR1 reads SEHNR; CDR2 reads FQNEAQ (reference sequence). The CDR3 length is 15 residues. CDR3 DNA sequence: TGTGCCAGCAGCTTAGGGTCCTTGGTAGGCGGGGAGCTGTTTTTT. This sequence encodes CASSLGSLVGGELFF.

The rearrangement uses TRBV5-1 and TRBJ2-1; 8 positions match TRBD2. CDR3 size: 15 residues. V shed 4 bases and J 3 bases; nucleotides not matched to a gene: 6. In germline, CDR1 is SGHRS, CDR2 YFSETQ. CDR3 in amino acids: CASSAGTRSYNEQFF. The CDR3 nucleotides read TGCGCCAGCAGCGCCGGGACTAGAAGCTACAATGAGCAGTTCTTC.

This chain connects TRBV29-1 to TRBJ1-2; 10 nucleotides line up with TRBD1. Trimming removed 6 bases from V and 3 bases from J; junction bases left unmatched: 7. CDR1 SQVTM and CDR2 ANQGSEA come from the germline V gene. The CDR3 has 14 residues. CDR3 DNA sequence: TGCAGCGTCGGCGCCGGGACAGGGGACTATGGCTACACCTTC. This encodes CSVGAGTGDYGYTF.